The source of this T cell receptor (beta chain) is a study of beta chain features in type 1 diabetes. This clone was seen more than once but under ten times. Its cognate antigen is unknown. Every isolated RNA sample was fully reverse transcribed, so sequencing captured expressed TCRB transcripts. Clones were sequenced by immunoSEQ multiplex PCR, and TCRdb holds only the in-frame ones, with some missing. There are a few hundred thousand clones in the sample; roughly 12% occur only once, and roughly 0.015% lies in the top ten. Study results and caveats: Reduced insertions and increased deletions marked VDJ junctions in type 1 diabetes patients.

Germline loops: CDR1 SGHTA, CDR2 FQGNSA. The CDR3 covers 15 residues. Trimming removed 1 base from V and 0 bases from J, with 7 bases in between. The chain carries TRBV7-2 and TRBJ2-1, with D perhaps TRBD1 (6 bases). Sample: naive CD4+ T cells from blood. The sequence came from a man aged 18 to 30 in good health. The CDR3 region is CASSLDRDSYNEQFF. The CDR3 DNA reads as TGTGCCAGCAGCTTAGACAGGGACTCCTACAATGAGCAGTTCTTC.